The subject of this entry is one T cell receptor beta chain. The record originates from a study of patients and donors after allogeneic stem cell transplantation. Each CDR3 protein is one row after TCRdb ran MiXCR on the RT-PCR reads. The table has around 200,000 distinct CDR3 sequences, less than 50% seen once. Germline loops: CDR1 DFQATT, CDR2 SNEGSKA (reference sequence). The CDR3 covers 15 residues. V lost 6 bases to trimming and J lost 0 bases, with 15 bases between them. J is TRBJ1-5 and V is TRBV20-1; D is possibly TRBD1 (5 bases). The specimen sequenced was blood, either unsorted or a sorted T cell fraction (not recorded which). The receptor comes from a human donor who was either an allogeneic HSCT recipient or a stem cell or donor lymphocyte infusion donor (not recorded which). It is not recorded whose cells these are; they may come from a transplant donor. This CDR3 is CSARTGTDSNQPQHF. CDR3 coding DNA: TGCAGTGCCCGAACCGGGACCGATAGCAATCAGCCCCAGCATTTT.